This T cell receptor beta chain came from a study of cytomegalovirus exposure and HLA in healthy donors. The PCR was carried out with 60 Vbeta primers and 13 Jbeta primers. Sequencing was performed with immunoSEQ multiplex PCR; in TCRdb, only in-frame clones are kept and a portion is missing. Of about 120,000 clones in the sample, approximately 80% are singletons; the top ten hold about 1.8%. Germline values: CDR1 MNHEY, CDR2 SVGAGI. This CDR3 region has 14 residues. V was pared by 2 bases and J by 1 base, with 8 bases between. The TCR originated in a middle-aged man in good health and CMV-seronegative. The sample was PBMCs. The rearrangement uses TRBV6-5 and TRBJ2-5; D gene uncertain. This CDR3 is CASSYSLIQETQYF. DNA for the CDR3: TGTGCCAGCAGTTACAGCCTCATCCAAGAGACCCAGTACTTC.